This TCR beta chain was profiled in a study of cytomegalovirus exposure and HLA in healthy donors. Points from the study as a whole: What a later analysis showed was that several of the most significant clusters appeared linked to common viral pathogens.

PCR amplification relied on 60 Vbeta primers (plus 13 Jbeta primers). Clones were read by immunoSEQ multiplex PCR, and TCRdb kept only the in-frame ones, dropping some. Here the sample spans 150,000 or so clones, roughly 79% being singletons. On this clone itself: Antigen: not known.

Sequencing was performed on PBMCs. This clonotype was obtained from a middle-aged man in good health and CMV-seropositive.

This CDR3 reads CASRQPHWWEETYEQYF. DNA for the CDR3: TGCGCCAGCAGACAGCCTCATTGGTGGGAGGAAACCTACGAGCAGTACTTC. The chain combines TRBV10-1 with TRBJ2-5; weak D call: TRBD2 (6 bases). The DNA end lines up better with TRBJ2-7; the J call may be wrong. The CDR3 contains 17 residues. CDR1 and CDR2 (germline): WNHNN, SYGVQD (reference sequence).